The 30 T cell receptor beta chains below were found in one sample sequenced in a study of blood T cell repertoires in acute mononucleosis. Clones were sequenced by immunoSEQ multiplex PCR, and TCRdb holds only the in-frame ones, with some missing. This table holds 6,000 to 8,500 clones, less than 30% found once. Stated time point: acute infectious mononucleosis, at clinical presentation within 2 weeks of symptom onset (visit 1). The specimen comprised EBV YVL epitope tetramer+ CD8+ T cells sorted from PBMCs, sampled during acute infectious mononucleosis. The subset here: CD8 T cells binding a tetramer with EBV BRLF1 109-117 peptide (YVL-BR). These TCRs come from a woman aged 18-29 years with infectious mononucleosis caused by EBV.

With respect to this clone: The same CDR3 also results from other DNA sequences found in this sample. For the CDR3, the DNA is TGTGCCAGCAGCTCTCTAGCCACAGATACGCAGTATTTT. Protein sequence: CASSSLATDTQYF. This sequence joins TRBV7-5 and TRBJ2-3; TRBD2 is the table's D call, not checked against the DNA. TRBV7-5 is deemed a pseudogene. The CDR3 loop spans 13 amino acids.

In its sample, this clone ranks as medium-sized. The chain couples TRBV5-5 to TRBJ2-5, with TRBD1 matching 9 bases. The trim removed 2 bases at V and 8 bases at J, leaving 13 bases unmatched. CDR1 SGHKS and CDR2 YYEKEE come from the germline V gene (reference sequence). The CDR3 contains 16 residues. The CDR3 region has the DNA TGTGCCAGCAGCTTCGGCGGGACAGGGTCTGGGGAAACCCAGTACTTC. This codes for CASSFGGTGSGETQYF.

On this clone: The same CDR3 is also encoded by other DNA sequences in this sample. The gene calls are TRBV7-3 and TRBJ2-3, with D hard to call. Germline lookup yields CDR1 SGHTA and CDR2 FQGTGA. V was cut by 2 bases and J by 5 bases, with 8 bases left in between. The CDR3 is made up of 13 amino acids. As DNA, the CDR3 is TGTGCCAGCAGCTTATTGGCCGGAGATACGCAGTATTTT. Protein product: CASSLLAGDTQYF. The entire variable domain, with the rest obtained from reference TRBV7-3 and TRBJ2-3, is as follows: GAGVSQTPSNKVTEKGKYVELRCDPISGHTALYWYRQSLGQGPEFLIYFQGTGAADDSGLPNDRFFAVRPEGSVSTLKIQRTERGDSAVYLCASSLLAGDTQYFGPGTRLTVL.

This clone was seen only a few times. V gene TRBV6-1 combines with J gene TRBJ1-1; D is undetermined. V was cut by 10 bases and J by 8 bases, with 11 bases left in between. CDR1 is MNHNS and CDR2 is SASEGT in the germline V gene. CDR3 length equals 10 residues. CDR3 nucleotides: TGTGCCACTTACTTAATGGAAGCTTTCTTT. Translation: CATYLMEAFF.

This clone appeared a few times. Here the CDR3 reads CASALRIGNTGELFF. The CDR3 DNA follows: TGTGCCAGCGCCTTGAGAATTGGGAACACCGGGGAGCTGTTTTTT. The chain joins TRBV5-8 to TRBJ2-2; D is uncertain. There are 15 residues in the CDR3. Germline lookup yields CDR1 SGHTS and CDR2 YDEGEE. V lost 7 bases, J lost 1 base, and 14 bases lay in between.

The chain combines TRBV7-4 with TRBJ2-1, with D possibly matching TRBD2 (5 bases). Looked up from germline, CDR1 is SGHVT and CDR2 is SQSDAQ. Trimming removed 6 bases at V and 5 bases at J, with 14 bases between. The CDR3 is made up of 14 amino acids. This CDR3 is CASSSPPGDNEQFF. DNA of the CDR3: TGTGCCAGCAGTTCGCCCCCCGGGGACAATGAGCAGTTCTTC.

The chain recombines TRBV6-5 with TRBJ1-5, with unresolved D. The V end was cut by 6 bases, the J end by 1 base, with 13 bases between. The CDR3 runs 15 residues. Germline V gene lookup returns CDR1 MNHEY and CDR2 SVGAGI. The CDR3 spells CASRQMVGSNQPQHF. The DNA of the CDR3 is TGTGCCAGCAGGCAAATGGTAGGGAGCAATCAGCCCCAGCATTTT.

This clone has just a few counts. V is TRBV28 and J is TRBJ2-5; weak D call: TRBD2 (6 bases). CDR3 length: 15 amino acids. V was trimmed by 6 bases and J by 1 base, leaving 15 bases between them. CDR1 and CDR2 from the germline V gene are MDHEN and SYDVKM. The CDR3 DNA sequence: TGTGCCAGCAGCGGACCGGGGAGGAGCCAAGAGACCCAGTACTTC. It yields the protein CASSGPGRSQETQYF.

The rearrangement links TRBV29-1 to TRBJ2-3; TRBD2 aligns across 7 bases. The V and J ends lost 3 bases and 3 bases, in that order; junction bases with no gene match: 6. Germline V gives CDR1 SQVTM, CDR2 ANQGSEA. This CDR3 comprises 14 residues. CDR3 protein: CSVEGGEPTDTQYF. CDR3 nucleotide sequence: TGCAGCGTTGAGGGGGGGGAACCAACAGATACGCAGTATTTT.

The sample holds a few counts of this clone. Other nucleotide sequences in the sample specify the same CDR3. The CDR3, as DNA: TGTGCCAGCAGCTTAGCCGGCACCGGGGAGCTGTTTTTT. Its protein product is CASSLAGTGELFF. The chain employs TRBV5-4 and TRBJ2-2; no clear D. V was trimmed by 2 bases and J by 4 bases, leaving 6 bases between them. The CDR3 has 13 amino acids. Per the germline V gene, CDR1 is SGHNT and CDR2 is YYREEE (reference sequence).

By share, this clone ranks as large (0.1 to 1%). The chain combines TRBV6-4 with TRBJ2-3; D remains unclear. V was shortened by 7 bases and J by 14 bases, with 7 bases between the two germline ends. This CDR3 contains 8 residues. Germline V gene lookup returns CDR1 MRHNA and CDR2 SNTAGT. CDR3 in amino acids: CASNERYF. CDR3 DNA sequence: TGTGCCAGCAATGAACGGTATTTT.

Note on this clone: The junction does not match germline at one end; this may be a read error. The chain joins TRBV5-5 to TRBJ1-4; D is ambiguous. Germline V CDR1 and CDR2: SGHKS, YYEKEE (reference sequence). The CDR3 is made up of 13 amino acids. CDR3 coding DNA: TGCGCCAGCAGCCGGCAGATAAATGAAAAACTGTTTTTT. Translation gives CASSRQINEKLFF. The full variable domain, with the rest looked up from reference TRBV5-5 and TRBJ1-4, is DAGVTQSPTHLIKTRGQQVTLRCSPISGHKSVSWYQQVLGQGPQFIFQYYEKEERGRGNFPDRFSARQFPNYSSELNVNALLLGDSALYLCASSRQINEKLFFGSGTQLSVL.

This chain connects TRBV2 to TRBJ2-1; 7 bases match TRBD2. Germline V gene sequence: CDR1 SNHLY, CDR2 FYNNEI. V was clipped by 4 bases and J by 14 bases; unmatched bases: 14. CDR3 size: 14 residues. The DNA of the CDR3 is TGTGCCAGCAGTGCAACTAGCGTACTCCCCAATGAGTTCTTC. Translation gives CASSATSVLPNEFF.

This clone was seen only a few times. The V gene is TRBV5-6, the J gene TRBJ2-7, with D perhaps TRBD1 (5 bases). The CDR3 consists of 12 residues. The germline V gene has CDR1 SGHDT and CDR2 YYEEEE. V gave up 6 bases and J gave up 5 bases, with 12 bases separating them. The CDR3 loop is CASTDSLNEQYF. The CDR3 nucleotides are TGTGCCAGCACCGACAGCTTAAACGAGCAGTACTTC.

The gene calls are TRBV19 and TRBJ2-7; TRBD1 might be the D (6 bases). Germline V CDR1 and CDR2: LNHDA, SQIVND (reference sequence). The germline V and J ends were trimmed by 9 bases and 0 bases, with 15 bases remaining between them. This CDR3 comprises 14 residues. CDR3 in DNA: TGTGCCAGCAGCTCGCCGGGACACTCCTACGAGCAGTACTTC. Amino acids: CASSSPGHSYEQYF.

There are a few counts of this clone. The chain has TRBV11-3 and TRBJ1-1; no definite D call. Per the germline V gene, CDR1 is SGHNT and CDR2 is YENEEA. V lost 5 bases, J lost 5 bases, and 18 bases lay in between. This CDR3 spans 15 amino acids. CDR3: CASSPGTLVGTEAFF. The CDR3 DNA is TGTGCCAGCAGCCCGGGTACCCTGGTAGGGACTGAAGCTTTCTTT.

This clone was seen only a few times. A far larger clone is only one base removed, so a read error is likely. This chain uses TRBV10-3 with TRBJ2-5; D call uncertain. With 3 bases removed from V and 5 bases from J, the gap between germline ends came to 4 bases. The CDR3 is 11 residues long. The germline gives CDR1 ENHRY, CDR2 SYGVKD. CDR3 sequence reads: CAISDFETQYF. The CDR3 DNA reads as TGTGCCATCAGTGACTTCGAGACCCAGTACTTC.

This clone came up a few times. The chain carries TRBV25-1 and TRBJ2-7; D call uncertain. The germline CDR1 and CDR2 sequences are MGHDK and SYGVNS. Trimming left V 8 bases short and J 0 bases short, with 11 bases between. This CDR3 is 13 amino acids long. CDR3 sequence reads: CASSPTGSYEQYF. The CDR3 coding sequence is TGTGCCAGCTCACCGACGGGCTCCTACGAGCAGTACTTC.

In this sample, this clone turned up a few times. The genes are TRBV4-2 and TRBJ2-7; the match to TRBD2 covers 11 bases. The CDR3 runs to 16 residues. Germline values: CDR1 LGHNA, CDR2 YNFKEQ. V was clipped by 5 bases and J by 5 bases; unmatched bases: 11. CDR3 amino acids: CASSFPTSGSFDEQYF. The CDR3, as DNA: TGTGCCAGCAGCTTCCCCACTAGCGGGAGTTTCGACGAGCAGTACTTC.

This clone is classed as medium-sized. The genes are TRBV29-1 and TRBJ2-3; 7 nucleotides line up with TRBD2. Trimming removed 3 bases from V and 0 bases from J; junction bases left unmatched: 3. This CDR3 contains 14 residues. The germline V gene has CDR1 SQVTM and CDR2 ANQGSEA. CDR3 amino acids: CSVEGGVSTDTQYF. CDR3 in DNA: TGCAGCGTTGAGGGGGGGGTTAGCACAGATACGCAGTATTTT.

This clone was observed a few times. V is TRBV25-1 and J is TRBJ2-7; D unresolved. V dropped 8 bases and J dropped 0 bases, with 8 bases sitting between them. The CDR3 consists of 12 residues. CDR1 and CDR2 from the germline V gene are MGHDK and SYGVNS. The CDR3 bases are TGTGCCAGCTGCGCGCTCTCCTACGAGCAGTACTTC. Its translation is CASCALSYEQYF.

V is TRBV19 and J is TRBJ2-1; 11 bases line up with TRBD2. V lost 7 bases and J lost 2; bases outside the gene matches: 7. The germline V gene has CDR1 LNHDA and CDR2 SQIVND (reference sequence). The CDR3 is made up of 16 amino acids. The CDR3 DNA sequence: TGTGCCAGTACCGACCTGACTAGCGGGGCCTACAATGAGCAGTTCTTC. Translation: CASTDLTSGAYNEQFF.

Of note for this clone: Other DNA sequences in this sample translate to the same CDR3. V gene TRBV11-2 combines with J gene TRBJ2-5; 11 nucleotides line up with TRBD2. Trimming removed 2 bases from V and 4 bases from J; junction bases left unmatched: 3. This CDR3 has 15 residues. Germline V gene sequence: CDR1 SGHAT, CDR2 FQNNGV. The CDR3 DNA follows: TGTGCCAGCAGCTTACTAGCGGGAGGTCCAGAGACCCAGTACTTC. Translated: CASSLLAGGPETQYF.

Comments on this clone: With a far larger clone one base away, a read error is the likely cause. The J gene is TRBJ1-2, the V gene TRBV9; no reliable D call. The germline V gene encodes CDR1 SGDLS and CDR2 YYNGEE. The V end was cut by 0 bases, the J end by 4 bases, with 10 bases between. The CDR3 totals 14 residues. CDR3 in amino acids: CASSVEDFRYGYTF. CDR3 DNA sequence: TGTGCCAGCAGCGTAGAGGATTTCCGCTATGGCTACACCTTC.

V usage is TRBV6-1 and J usage is TRBJ2-5, with D possibly matching TRBD2 (6 bases). The CDR3 is 14 residues long. V lost 5 bases to trimming and J lost 5 bases, with 15 bases between them. Germline-derived CDR1 and CDR2 are MNHNS and SASEGT. The CDR3 here is CASSFRTTLETQYF. The CDR3 region has the DNA TGTGCCAGCAGTTTTCGGACTACCCTTGAGACCCAGTACTTC.

DNA of the CDR3: TGTGCCAGTTTATCGGGGACAGGGGGTTATGGCTACACCTTC. Amino acid sequence: CASLSGTGGYGYTF. V usage is TRBV27 and J usage is TRBJ1-2; TRBD1 matches at 11 bases. The CDR3 runs 14 residues. V lost 9 bases to trimming and J lost 5 bases; unmatched junction nucleotides: 8. Germline assignment: CDR1 MNHEY and CDR2 SMNVEV (reference sequence).

This clone was detected a few times. This chain joins TRBV7-2 and TRBJ1-1; D unresolved. With 5 bases removed from V and 3 bases from J, the gap between germline ends came to 16 bases. Germline V gene sequence: CDR1 SGHTA, CDR2 FQGNSA. The CDR3 has 15 amino acids. As DNA, the CDR3 is TGTGCCAGCAGCCCGACTAGGGCCGGGGACACTGAAGCTTTCTTT. Translated, it gives CASSPTRAGDTEAFF.

This clone was seen many times. The J gene is TRBJ2-5, the V gene TRBV19, with TRBD2 as a possible D gene (6 bases). Trimming removed 9 bases from V and 2 bases from J, with 19 bases in between. The CDR3 contains 15 residues. CDR1 and CDR2 (germline): LNHDA, SQIVND (reference sequence). This CDR3 is CASMRELAGQETQYF. DNA for the CDR3: TGTGCCAGCATGAGGGAGTTGGCGGGGCAAGAGACCCAGTACTTC.

On this clone itself: A far larger clone is just one base off, so this is likely a read error. The chain recombines TRBV28 with TRBJ2-1, with D possibly TRBD2 on 6 matching bases. This CDR3 is 12 amino acids long. CDR1 and CDR2 from the germline V gene are MDHEN and SYDVKM. The V end was cut by 1 base, the J end by 13 bases, with 11 bases between. The CDR3 spells CASSLYSAGQFF. In nucleotides, the CDR3 is TGTGCCAGCAGTTTATATTCGGCGGGACAGTTCTTC.

In this sample, this clone turned up a few times. The CDR3 nucleotides are TGTGCCAGCAGTTCGGACGTCTCTTTTTTCGGGACCCAGTACTTC. The encoded protein is CASSSDVSFFGTQYF. The J gene is TRBJ2-5, the V gene TRBV7-2; no firm D call. Germline lookup yields CDR1 SGHTA and CDR2 FQGNSA. This CDR3 contains 15 residues. Between the trimmed V and J ends, which lost 6 bases and 7 bases, there was a span of 21 bases. The variable domain in full, completed from reference TRBV7-2 and TRBJ2-5, reads GAGVSQSPSNKVTEKGKDVELRCDPISGHTALYWYRQSLGQGLEFLIYFQGNSAPDKSGLPSDRFSAERTGGSVSTLTIQRTQQEDSAVYLCASSSDVSFFGTQYFGPGTRLLVL.